One sample yielded the 17 T cell receptor beta chains listed below, sequenced in a study of blood T cell repertoires in COVID-19. Here immunoSEQ multiplex PCR was the method, and the copy in TCRdb shows in-frame clones only, minus some. The sample shows about 240,000 clones, about 68% of them seen only once. Sequencing was carried out using peripheral blood. These receptor sequences come from a woman of 80 years or more with acute or convalescent COVID-19.

This chain connects TRBV5-1 to TRBJ2-3; 16 bases are a match to TRBD2. The V segment lost 4 bases and the J segment 7 bases; nucleotides outside the gene matches: 12. The CDR3 is 18 amino acids. Germline V lookup: CDR1 SGHRS, CDR2 YFSETQ. CDR3 coding DNA: TGCGCCAGCAGCACGGGACTAGCGGGGGGGACGGTCGGATATACGCAGTATTTT. Its protein product is CASSTGLAGGTVGYTQYF. Full variable domain (outside the CDR3, taken from reference TRBV5-1 and TRBJ2-3): KAGVTQTPRYLIKTRGQQVTLSCSPISGHRSVSWYQQTPGQGLQFLFEYFSETQRNKGNFPGRFSGRQFSNSRSEMNVSTLELGDSALYLCASSTGLAGGTVGYTQYFGPGTRLTVL.

The rearrangement uses TRBV4-3 and TRBJ1-2, with D possibly being TRBD1 (5 bases). Germline V gene sequence: CDR1 LGHNA, CDR2 YSLEER. V lost 1 base and J 6 bases, leaving 15 bases between the germline ends. The CDR3 extends over 15 amino acids. In nucleotides, the CDR3 is TGCGCCAGCAGCCAAGGCCCTAAAGGGGAAGATGGCTACACCTTC. As protein: CASSQGPKGEDGYTF.

The chain joins TRBV27 to TRBJ1-2, with D possibly matching TRBD1 (6 bases). The germline V gene has CDR1 MNHEY and CDR2 SMNVEV (reference sequence). This CDR3 contains 13 residues. The V and J ends lost 3 bases and 7 bases respectively, with 12 bases between them. CDR3 sequence: CASSLAGGAGYTF. The CDR3 nucleotides read TGTGCCAGCAGTTTGGCGGGGGGCGCTGGCTACACCTTC.

A single count supports this clone. CDR3 in DNA: TGTGCCAGCGCGGGACTAGCGGGAGACCATGAGCAGTTCTTC. It specifies CASAGLAGDHEQFF. The genes are TRBV2 and TRBJ2-1; 14 nucleotides match TRBD2. This CDR3 region has 14 residues. The germline gives CDR1 SNHLY, CDR2 FYNNEI. Trimming took 8 bases from V and 8 from J; bases not matched to a gene: 5.

This clone occurred a few times. The V gene is TRBV2, the J gene TRBJ1-5; 9 bases line up with TRBD1. Germline CDR1 is SNHLY and CDR2 is FYNNEI. The CDR3 covers 14 residues. V shed 7 bases and J 2 bases; nucleotides not matched to a gene: 3. CDR3 in amino acids: CASTRDRGNQPQHF. Written as DNA, the CDR3 is TGTGCCAGCACCCGGGACAGGGGCAATCAGCCCCAGCATTTT.

As to this clone: A far bigger clonotype differs at one base, so this is likely a read error. The chain recombines TRBV11-3 with TRBJ1-1; a possible D gene is TRBD1 (5 bases). Per the germline V gene, CDR1 is SGHNT and CDR2 is YENEEA. The V and J ends lost 5 bases and 1 base respectively, with 8 bases between them. The CDR3 runs to 13 residues. The CDR3 DNA sequence: TGTGCCAGCAGCCTAGGACAGAACACTGAAGCTTTCTTT. Its protein is CASSLGQNTEAFF.

The J gene is TRBJ1-5, the V gene TRBV6-5; the D is unclear. The CDR3 runs to 15 residues. Germline V gene data show CDR1 as MNHEY and CDR2 as SVGAGI. The V end was cut by 2 bases, the J end by 5 bases, with 13 bases between. CDR3 bases: TGTGCCAGCAGTTACCTCTCGGGTGACTATCAGCCCCAGCATTTT. Protein sequence: CASSYLSGDYQPQHF.

The chain joins TRBV3-1 (or the pseudogene TRBV3-2) to TRBJ1-1; TRBD1 is a possible D gene (6 bases). The CDR3 extends over 14 amino acids. The V gene's germline CDR1 is LGHDT and CDR2 YNNKEL (reference sequence). V shed 7 bases and J shed 2 bases, with 14 bases lying between them. As DNA, the CDR3 is TGTGCCAGCATCTCAGACAGGAGTAACACTGAAGCTTTCTTT. This encodes CASISDRSNTEAFF.

The rearrangement links TRBV5-1 to TRBJ2-1, with TRBD2 matching over 7 bases. The V gene end was trimmed by 4 bases and the J gene end by 7 bases; junction bases not matched to a gene: 5. The CDR3 is 13 amino acids. Germline values: CDR1 SGHRS, CDR2 YFSETQ. The CDR3 DNA follows: TGCGCCAGCAGCCGGGGACTATTTAATGAGCAGTTCTTC. This sequence encodes CASSRGLFNEQFF.

V usage is TRBV7-8 and J usage is TRBJ1-5; possible D gene TRBD1, 5 bases. There are 15 residues in the CDR3. V was clipped by 4 bases and J by 0 bases, with 10 bases between them. Germline V gene sequence: CDR1 SGHVS, CDR2 FQNEAQ. The CDR3 reads CASSSDRASNQPQHF. CDR3 bases: TGTGCCAGCAGCTCAGACAGAGCTAGCAATCAGCCCCAGCATTTT.

The genes are TRBV6-5 and TRBJ1-1, with D maybe TRBD1 (6 bases). Trimming left V 2 bases short and J 1 base short, with 11 bases between. Germline values: CDR1 MNHEY, CDR2 SVGAGI. This CDR3 has 15 residues. The CDR3: CASSYLQGRNTEAFF. The CDR3 nucleotides read TGTGCCAGCAGTTACCTACAGGGACGGAACACTGAAGCTTTCTTT.

The V and J genes are TRBV29-1 and TRBJ2-3, with TRBD2 matching 8 bases. The CDR3 has 13 residues. After removal of 3 bases from V and 5 bases from J, the junction contained 4 bases not matched to a gene. Germline-derived CDR1 and CDR2 are SQVTM and ANQGSEA. The CDR3 here is CSVEASGRDTQYF. CDR3 nucleotides: TGCAGCGTTGAGGCTAGCGGGCGAGATACGCAGTATTTT.

This clone has only a few counts. The chain links TRBV6-1 to TRBJ2-2; 10 positions match TRBD2. The V gene end was trimmed by 0 bases and the J gene end by 6 bases; junction bases not matched to a gene: 4. The CDR3 is made up of 16 amino acids. The V gene's germline CDR1 is MNHNS and CDR2 SASEGT. CDR3 sequence: CASSEAQREGPGELFF. CDR3 bases: TGTGCCAGCAGTGAAGCCCAGCGGGAGGGTCCCGGGGAGCTGTTTTTT.

The genes are TRBV9 and TRBJ1-2; a possible D gene is TRBD1 (5 bases). Germline CDR1 reads SGDLS; CDR2 reads YYNGEE. V lost 4 bases to trimming and J lost 4 bases, with 20 bases between them. The CDR3 totals 16 residues. The CDR3 nucleotides are TGTGCCAGCAGCCGGCCTTTCGGGGGTGAAAGCTATGGCTACACCTTC. This translates into CASSRPFGGESYGYTF. The whole variable domain, remainder taken from reference TRBV9 and TRBJ1-2, is DSGVTQTPKHLITATGQRVTLRCSPRSGDLSVYWYQQSLDQGLQFLIQYYNGEERAKGNILERFSAQQFPDLHSELNLSSLELGDSALYFCASSRPFGGESYGYTFGSGTRLTVV.

The V gene is TRBV3-1 (or the pseudogene TRBV3-2), the J gene TRBJ1-2; 7 positions agree with TRBD1. Per the germline V gene, CDR1 is LGHDT and CDR2 is YNNKEL (reference sequence). This CDR3 has 14 residues. V shed 6 bases, J shed 2 bases, and the junction held 6 bases outside the gene matches. The CDR3 loop is CASSYTGANYGYTF. The CDR3 DNA follows: TGTGCCAGCAGTTACACAGGGGCGAACTATGGCTACACCTTC.

The rearrangement joins TRBV2 to TRBJ1-2, with D uncertain. Deletions cut 8 bases from V and 6 bases from J, with 16 bases between. Germline values: CDR1 SNHLY, CDR2 FYNNEI. The CDR3 has 13 residues. This CDR3 is CASSPFIENGYTF. CDR3 in DNA: TGTGCCAGCTCGCCGTTTATAGAGAATGGCTACACCTTC.

The CDR3, as DNA: TGTGCCAGCAGGGACAGGGGGACGCGTGAAGCTTTCTTT. This codes for CASRDRGTREAFF. V is TRBV6-6 and J is TRBJ1-1; 10 bases agree with TRBD1. V lost 6 bases, J lost 7 bases, and 5 bases stayed unmatched. The CDR3 has 13 residues. Germline V gene sequence: CDR1 MNHNY, CDR2 SVGAGI (reference sequence).